These 12 T cell receptor beta chains originate from one sample sequenced in a study of radiotherapy plus CTLA-4 blockade in lung cancer. The data were produced by immunoSEQ multiplex PCR, yet TCRdb's version contains in-frame clones alone and is incomplete. In the table there are roughly 100,000 clones, over 75% of which are singletons. The sequenced sample was peripheral blood, obtained from a patient treated with radiotherapy plus ipilimumab. The receptors derive from a human donor with non-small cell lung cancer that progressed on radiotherapy plus ipilimumab. Some clones in this sample may be carry-over from other donors' samples.

J is TRBJ1-1 and V is TRBV5-6; D perhaps matches TRBD1 (5 bases). V was cut by 0 bases and J by 5 bases, with 14 bases left in between. This CDR3 has 15 amino acids. The germline V gene encodes CDR1 SGHDT and CDR2 YYEEEE. CDR3 coding DNA: TGTGCCAGCAGCTTGGCCACGGTCGGGGGGACTGAAGCTTTCTTT. Its protein product is CASSLATVGGTEAFF.

The chain combines TRBV7-3 with TRBJ2-1, with a possible D match to TRBD1 (6 bases). This CDR3 spans 12 amino acids. Germline-derived CDR1 and CDR2 are SGHTA and FQGTGA. V was pared by 3 bases and J by 13 bases, with 13 bases between. CDR3 sequence: CASSLTGDRQFF. In DNA form, the CDR3 reads TGTGCCAGCAGCTTGACAGGAGACCGACAGTTCTTC.

This clone was recorded once. This chain uses TRBV18 with TRBJ2-7, with 7 bases fitting TRBD1. The CDR3 contains 14 residues. CDR1 and CDR2 (germline): KGHSH, LQKENI. V gave up 6 bases and J gave up 4 bases; unmatched junction bases: 9. The CDR3 region has the DNA TGTGCCAGCTCTCAGGACAGGAACCAATACGAGCAGTACTTC. It is translated as CASSQDRNQYEQYF.

This clone was found once. The V and J genes are TRBV7-2 and TRBJ2-7, with 12 bases identical to TRBD2. CDR1 is SGHTA and CDR2 is FQGNSA in the germline V gene. The CDR3 contains 15 residues. The junction had 8 bases not matched to a gene; V was cut back by 6 bases and J by 5 bases. The CDR3 bases are TGTGCCAGCAGTCTCGGACTAGCGGGGAGTAACGAGCAGTACTTC. This gives the protein CASSLGLAGSNEQYF.

This chain joins TRBV29-1 and TRBJ1-1, with 8 bases lining up with TRBD1. The CDR3 is 16 residues long. Germline V gives CDR1 SQVTM, CDR2 ANQGSEA. J was trimmed by 0 bases and V by 5 bases; bases with no gene match: 11. The CDR3: CSVPGRGLGMNTEAFF. CDR3 DNA: TGCAGCGTTCCTGGCAGGGGGCTTGGAATGAACACTGAAGCTTTCTTT.

This chain connects TRBV18 to TRBJ2-3, with D uncertain. The CDR3 runs to 11 residues. V lost 2 bases to trimming and J lost 6 bases, with 3 bases between them. Germline CDR1 is KGHSH and CDR2 is LQKENI. The CDR3 nucleotides are TGTGCCAGCTCACCATCTGATACGCAGTATTTT. It translates to CASSPSDTQYF. Complete variable domain (other parts from reference TRBV18 and TRBJ2-3): NAGVMQNPRHLVRRRGQEARLRCSPMKGHSHVYWYRQLPEEGLKFMVYLQKENIIDESGMPKERFSAEFPKEGPSILRIQQVVRGDSAAYFCASSPSDTQYFGPGTRLTVL.

The chain employs TRBV7-9 and TRBJ1-6; tentative D call: TRBD1 (6 bases). The CDR3 totals 15 residues. V was trimmed by 3 bases and J by 9 bases, leaving 15 bases between them. Germline V gives CDR1 SEHNR, CDR2 FQNEAQ (reference sequence). The chain's CDR3 is CASSFTGSSGSPLHF. CDR3 nucleotides: TGTGCCAGCAGCTTCACAGGGAGTTCAGGTTCACCCCTCCACTTT.

V gene TRBV5-1 combines with J gene TRBJ1-4; D gene unclear. Germline V gene data show CDR1 as SGHRS and CDR2 as YFSETQ. The CDR3 is 14 residues long. Deletions cut 4 bases from V and 4 bases from J, with 11 bases between. In DNA form, the CDR3 reads TGCGCCAGCAGCCCCCGAGCGAGTAATGAAAAACTGTTTTTT. The encoded protein is CASSPRASNEKLFF.

The chain employs TRBV7-8 and TRBJ2-3; D is possibly TRBD2 (7 bases). V shed 6 bases and J shed 6 bases, with 19 bases lying between them. Per the germline V gene, CDR1 is SGHVS and CDR2 is FQNEAQ. This CDR3 is 15 amino acids long. CDR3 sequence: CASRAFRGGPDTQYF. The CDR3 bases are TGTGCCAGCAGGGCCTTTAGGGGGGGGCCCGATACGCAGTATTTT.

The chain couples TRBV5-4 to TRBJ1-1; D possibly corresponds to TRBD1 (5 bases). CDR1 and CDR2 from the germline V gene are SGHNT and YYREEE (reference sequence). This CDR3 is 16 amino acids long. Trimming took off 0 bases at V and 1 base at J, with 13 bases between the two ends. The CDR3 is CASSLVGRTSNTEAFF. As DNA, the CDR3 is TGTGCCAGCAGCTTGGTGGGACGGACATCGAACACTGAAGCTTTCTTT.

The chain employs TRBV28 and TRBJ1-2; D ambiguous. The CDR3 is 12 amino acids. The V gene's germline CDR1 is MDHEN and CDR2 SYDVKM. Trimming removed 2 bases at V and 3 bases at J, with 4 bases between. As DNA, the CDR3 is TGTGCCAGCAGTTTACAGGACTATGGCTACACCTTC. Translated, it gives CASSLQDYGYTF.

This sequence joins TRBV11-1 and TRBJ2-7; D unresolved. The V and J ends lost 2 bases and 1 base respectively, with 9 bases between them. Germline CDR1 and CDR2: SGHAT and FQDESV (reference sequence). The CDR3 is 14 residues long. The CDR3, as DNA: TGTGCCAGCAGCTTAAGAAGGGCTTCCTACGAGCAGTACTTC. This sequence encodes CASSLRRASYEQYF.